The text below deals with one TCR beta chain. Its target is not known. Method: immunoSEQ multiplex PCR; TCRdb's copy keeps in-frame clones and lacks some. The sample has roughly 90,000 clones; under 95% are singletons. The CDR3 length is 13 residues. In germline, CDR1 is SGHTA, CDR2 FQGNSA. Trimming took off 5 bases at V and 1 base at J, with 8 bases between the two ends. These data belong to a study of OX40 agonist ivuxolimab in advanced cancers. Study details: Intravenous ivuxolimab was administered to patients every 2 weeks at 0.01 to 10 mg/kg. Study outcomes and limitations: Those patients achieving a partial response at 0.1-3.0 mg/kg showed among the lowest clonal expansion.

The sample in question was CD4+ or CD8+ T cells sorted from blood, obtained in a trial of the OX40 agonist ivuxolimab. This chain links TRBV7-2 with TRBJ1-1; D gene ambiguous. This clonotype was obtained from an adult with an advanced solid tumor such as melanoma, head and neck, liver or kidney cancer. CDR3 sequence: CASSRDKNTEAFF. The CDR3 DNA is TGTGCCAGCAGCCGAGACAAGAACACTGAAGCTTTCTTT.